The text below deals with one T cell receptor (beta chain). Its binding antigen is unknown. No much larger clone is present one base from it, and per-base qualities are unavailable. The data derive from a study of T cells in localized non-small cell lung cancer (dated by TCRdb to the early 2020s). Concerning the study at large: The study examined T cell repertoires in approximately 240 patients with early-stage NSCLC and compared tumors with uninvolved tumor-adjacent lungs. All 250 or so NSCLC patients in the cohort were treatment-naive and had localized lung tumors that were resected. NSCLC patients had a mean age of approximately 66 years, and fewer than 150 were male and 107 female.

On the study overall, not on this receptor specifically: Since the design was exploratory, TCR variables were selected using unadjusted p-values with no false-discovery rate correction. Longer overall survival was associated with higher T cell density in blood, whereas shorter survival was associated with higher clonality in adjacent lung. A median of approximately 57 of the top 100 tumor clones were detected in paired uninvolved adjacent lung, and around 27 of these tumor clones were also found among the top 100 clones of the paired uninvolved adjacent lung. Uninvolved tumor-adjacent lung showed the highest T cell clonality, higher than tumor, which suggests more focused antigenic responses in the adjacent lung. Because multi-region tumor sequencing was not done, intratumor heterogeneity could not be ruled out.

At diagnosis, tumor, uninvolved tumor-adjacent lung and peripheral blood were collected and then preserved as a mix of FFPE and fresh-frozen material. For TCR repertoire profiling, the blood samples were analyzed as peripheral blood mononuclear cells. The CDR3 holds 14 amino acids from the cysteine to the phenylalanine. Of the read, only the CDR3 DNA is kept; its 42 bases are in frame from base 1. CDR1 and CDR2, per the germline V gene, are MNHNS and SASEGT. The germline ends are 12 bases apart after V is trimmed by 8 bases and J by 0 bases. TCR beta CDR3 regions were sequenced from DNA using the immunoSEQ Assay. In the paper's pipeline: T cell density was computed as TCR beta template counts normalized to usable DNA estimated by amplifying housekeeping genes. The preseqR package was used to estimate richness by extrapolating to 400,000 templates for PBMC samples and to 120,000 templates for tissue samples. Clonality was calculated as one minus Pielou's evenness. Tissue-enriched TCRs were identified by differential abundance testing using productive amino-acid clonotypes, minimum total count 5 and alpha 0.1. Repertoire overlap between compartments was quantified with the Jaccard Index and Morisita Overlap Index. TCR beta CDR3s were clustered by GLIPH together with public tetramer-defined viral CDR3s, and at least three viral sequences plus V-gene enrichment were required for viral motifs. Not all clones reach the TCRdb copy of this immuneACCESS table, which keeps in-frame sequences only. Checked studies attribute under half of the gap to unresolved V genes and leave the rest unexplained. From that table come the V and J calls and clone size; the DNA was used to work out D and trimming. The sample records approximately 20,000 clones, roughly 90% of which are singletons. Approximately 8.7% of the sample belongs to the ten largest clones.

This chain is built from TRBV6-1 and TRBJ2-3; the D gene assignment is ambiguous. The starting material was peripheral blood, obtained before any cancer treatment. The sequence derives from a man between 40 and 75 years old with stage I lung adenocarcinoma. CDR3 region: CASGEPSSTDTQYF. DNA sequence: TGTGCCAGCGGAGAGCCCTCTAGCACAGATACGCAGTATTTT.